This entry lists 29 T cell receptor beta chains sequenced from one sample in a study of blood T cell repertoires in COVID-19. Using immunoSEQ multiplex PCR, the repertoire was profiled, and TCRdb retains in-frame clones only, with some absent. The table has more than 15,000 clones, about nine tenths seen once. Sequenced material: peripheral blood. Receptors were obtained from a human donor with active COVID-19. The donor label of this sample is uncertain.

The rearrangement uses TRBV4-1 and TRBJ1-1; 11 bases are a match to TRBD1. This CDR3 has 16 residues. The germline V gene has CDR1 MGHRA and CDR2 YSYEKL. Trimming took 4 bases from V and 4 from J; bases not matched to a gene: 8. The CDR3 sequence is CASSPNPGTGGTEAFF. In DNA, the CDR3 is TGCGCCAGCAGCCCGAACCCCGGGACAGGGGGCACTGAAGCTTTCTTT.

This clone was counted a few times. The J gene is TRBJ2-7, the V gene TRBV3-1 (or the pseudogene TRBV3-2), with 8 positions matching TRBD2. The CDR3 runs to 13 residues. J lost 2 bases, V lost 3 bases, and 0 bases had no gene match. CDR1 is LGHDT, CDR2 YNNKEL, per germline (reference sequence). CDR3 residues: CASSHGGAYEQYF. CDR3 coding DNA: TGTGCCAGCAGCCACGGGGGGGCCTACGAGCAGTACTTC.

V gene TRBV18 combines with J gene TRBJ1-5; possibly TRBD1 for D (5 bases). The CDR3 is made up of 15 amino acids. Germline CDR1 and CDR2: KGHSH and LQKENI. The ends were cut back, 2 bases at V and 3 bases at J, with 11 bases in the middle. The CDR3 nucleotides are TGTGCCAGCTCACCAGGGGCGGAATACAATCAGCCCCAGCATTTT. Protein: CASSPGAEYNQPQHF.

V is TRBV4-3 and J is TRBJ1-4; possibly TRBD1 for D (5 bases). CDR1 is LGHNA and CDR2 is YSLEER in the germline V gene. V gave up 3 bases and J gave up 7 bases, with 15 bases separating them. The CDR3 covers 15 residues. The CDR3 region is CASSQGGPEPEKLFF. DNA for the CDR3: TGCGCCAGCAGCCAGGGGGGTCCGGAGCCTGAAAAACTGTTTTTT.

The chain is built from TRBV6-6 and TRBJ2-1; 8 bases map to TRBD2. The CDR3 is 15 amino acids. The germline gives CDR1 MNHNY, CDR2 SVGAGI (reference sequence). V shed 7 bases, J shed 3 bases, and the junction held 8 bases outside the gene matches. The CDR3 region is CASTPGGAGYNEQFF. The CDR3 DNA sequence: TGTGCCAGCACCCCCGGGGGGGCCGGCTACAATGAGCAGTTCTTC.

Only one count was recorded for this clone. The rearrangement links TRBV29-1 to TRBJ1-2; D not resolved. The CDR3 has 14 amino acids. With 4 bases removed from V and 0 bases from J, the gap between germline ends came to 12 bases. Germline V gives CDR1 SQVTM, CDR2 ANQGSEA. CDR3 protein: CSVGKLTTNYGYTF. DNA of the CDR3: TGCAGCGTTGGGAAGTTAACTACTAACTATGGCTACACCTTC.

The V call is TRBV4-2, the J call TRBJ1-2, with D tentatively TRBD1 (5 bases). The germline gives CDR1 LGHNA, CDR2 YNFKEQ. Between the trimmed V and J ends, which lost 1 base and 0 bases, there was a span of 9 bases. The CDR3 is 15 residues long. CDR3 coding DNA: TGTGCCAGCAGCCAAGCAGGGATTCCTAACTATGGCTACACCTTC. Amino acids: CASSQAGIPNYGYTF.

V and J are TRBV20-1 and TRBJ1-2; 10 bases are shared with TRBD1. This CDR3 is 14 amino acids long. CDR1 is DFQATT, CDR2 SNEGSKA, per germline (reference sequence). V trimming: 4 bases; J trimming: 4 bases; junction bases outside the gene matches: 6. As DNA, the CDR3 is TGCAGTGCTACTGACAGGGGGCGAGGCTATGGCTACACCTTC. Protein product: CSATDRGRGYGYTF.

This clone was picked up one time. The genes are TRBV3-1 (or the pseudogene TRBV3-2) and TRBJ1-2; D is unresolved. CDR1 and CDR2 (germline): LGHDT, YNNKEL (reference sequence). The CDR3 is 13 amino acids. V gave up 2 bases and J gave up 8 bases, with 12 bases separating them. The DNA for the CDR3 is TGTGCCAGCAGCCAATTGGGCAGTAAAGGCTACACCTTC. Translation: CASSQLGSKGYTF.

This clone was found once. V usage is TRBV7-3 and J usage is TRBJ2-7; 7 bases agree with TRBD1. The V segment lost 5 bases and the J segment 2 bases; nucleotides outside the gene matches: 9. This CDR3 has 15 amino acids. CDR1 and CDR2 from the germline V gene are SGHTA and FQGTGA. The CDR3 here is CASSQSTTGPYEQYF. The CDR3 DNA reads TGTGCCAGCAGCCAATCGACGACAGGGCCCTACGAGCAGTACTTC.

Only one count was recorded for this clone. The chain couples TRBV5-1 to TRBJ1-1; TRBD1 might be the D (5 bases). V dropped 4 bases and J dropped 1 base, with 14 bases sitting between them. The CDR3 spans 15 residues. The germline V gene encodes CDR1 SGHRS and CDR2 YFSETQ. The chain's CDR3 is CASSRQSETNTEAFF. The CDR3 coding sequence is TGCGCCAGCAGCAGACAGAGCGAAACGAACACTGAAGCTTTCTTT.

The gene calls are TRBV2 and TRBJ1-2, with D hard to call. This CDR3 is 12 amino acids long. Germline V lookup: CDR1 SNHLY, CDR2 FYNNEI. Trimming removed 6 bases from V and 3 bases from J, with 8 bases in between. In DNA, the CDR3 is TGTGCCAGCAGCGTCGAGGACTATGGCTACACCTTC. It is translated as CASSVEDYGYTF.

The rearrangement uses TRBV6-2 or TRBV6-3 and TRBJ2-1; possibly TRBD1 for D (6 bases). Looked up from germline, CDR1 is MNHEY and CDR2 is SVGEGT. The CDR3 is made up of 13 amino acids. With 6 bases removed from V and 12 bases from J, the gap between germline ends came to 18 bases. The DNA for the CDR3 is TGTGCCAGCAGCGAGGGGAGACAGGCGGGGCAGTTCTTC. This gives the protein CASSEGRQAGQFF.

This clone was counted only a few times. The CDR3 is CASSLPPTTSGGRGEQFF. CDR3 sequence (DNA): TGTGCCAGCAGCTTACCCCCTACGACTAGCGGGGGGCGAGGGGAGCAGTTCTTC. The chain links TRBV4-2 to TRBJ2-1; TRBD2 matches 13 bases. CDR1 LGHNA and CDR2 YNFKEQ come from the germline V gene. This CDR3 is 18 amino acids long. V lost 5 bases to trimming and J lost 10 bases; unmatched junction nucleotides: 17.

The chain links TRBV7-3 to TRBJ2-1; TRBD2 agrees at 7 bases. This CDR3 has 18 residues. J gave up 9 bases and V 5 bases, and 22 bases lay outside the gene matches. The V gene's germline CDR1 is SGHTA and CDR2 FQGTGA. CDR3 sequence (DNA): TGTGCCAGCAGCCAAGGGCGTGGGGGGGGTACCCCCCCTGGTGAGCAGTTCTTC. Its translation: CASSQGRGGGTPPGEQFF.

The CDR3: CASSVGLAGVSSTQYF. The CDR3, as DNA: TGTGCCAGCAGCGTAGGGCTAGCGGGGGTATCTTCTACGCAGTATTTT. This rearrangement joins TRBV9 to TRBJ2-3; 10 bases match TRBD2. V was clipped by 0 bases and J by 8 bases; unmatched bases: 9. This CDR3 has 16 residues. Germline V gives CDR1 SGDLS, CDR2 YYNGEE.

This clone has a handful of counts. The chain combines TRBV27 with TRBJ2-5; the match to TRBD2 covers 7 bases. Germline assignment: CDR1 MNHEY and CDR2 SMNVEV (reference sequence). This CDR3 contains 13 residues. After removal of 1 base from V and 5 bases from J, the junction contained 1 base not matched to a gene. CDR3 sequence reads: CASSLLGGETQYF. The CDR3 bases are TGTGCCAGCAGTTTATTGGGGGGGGAGACCCAGTACTTC.

The rearrangement uses TRBV4-3 and TRBJ1-4, with D unresolved. V dropped 0 bases and J dropped 5 bases, with 13 bases sitting between them. Germline V gives CDR1 LGHNA, CDR2 YSLEER. There are 16 residues in the CDR3. The CDR3 here is CASSQDRGRRNEKLFF. As DNA, the CDR3 is TGCGCCAGCAGCCAAGATCGAGGCAGAAGGAATGAAAAACTGTTTTTT.

The chain uses TRBV6-2 or TRBV6-3 and TRBJ1-1; D is unresolved. Germline loops: CDR1 MNHEY, CDR2 SVGEGT. This CDR3 is 11 amino acids long. V was clipped by 2 bases and J by 8 bases, with 6 bases between them. CDR3 residues: CASSYPGEAFF. The CDR3 region has the DNA TGTGCCAGCAGTTACCCGGGAGAAGCTTTCTTT.

This chain connects TRBV5-6 to TRBJ1-3; D might be TRBD1 (6 bases). Germline V lookup: CDR1 SGHDT, CDR2 YYEEEE. The V end lost 2 bases, the J end lost 0 bases, and 15 bases lay between the germline ends. This CDR3 region has 17 residues. The CDR3 DNA reads as TGTGCCAGCAGCTTATTGACAGGAACTAACTCTGGAAACACCATATATTTT. This sequence encodes CASSLLTGTNSGNTIYF. Using reference TRBV5-6 and TRBJ1-3 for the parts outside the CDR3, the full variable domain is DAGVTQSPTHLIKTRGQQVTLRCSPKSGHDTVSWYQQALGQGPQFIFQYYEEEERQRGNFPDRFSGHQFPNYSSELNVNALLLGDSALYLCASSLLTGTNSGNTIYFGEGSWLTVV.

The chain recombines TRBV29-1 with TRBJ1-4, with 7 bases lining up with TRBD1. There are 13 residues in the CDR3. V was pared by 7 bases and J by 3 bases, with 5 bases of the junction left unmatched. CDR1 is SQVTM and CDR2 is ANQGSEA in the germline V gene. CDR3 loop: CSGQGGPNEKLFF. The CDR3 nucleotides are TGCAGCGGGCAGGGGGGTCCTAATGAAAAACTGTTTTTT.

The V call is TRBV3-1 (or the pseudogene TRBV3-2), the J call TRBJ2-5, with TRBD2 matching over 8 bases. Germline loops: CDR1 LGHDT, CDR2 YNNKEL (reference sequence). The CDR3 is 16 amino acids. V shed 0 bases, J shed 5 bases, and the junction held 8 bases outside the gene matches. The CDR3 region is CASSQDGAGGRETQYF. CDR3 coding DNA: TGTGCCAGCAGCCAAGATGGTGCGGGGGGCCGGGAGACCCAGTACTTC.

This clone came up a few times. The chain uses TRBV7-2 and TRBJ2-7; D gene unclear. Germline lookup yields CDR1 SGHTA and CDR2 FQGNSA. The CDR3 is 11 amino acids. V was pared by 6 bases and J by 7 bases, with 10 bases between. Here the CDR3 DNA reads TGTGCCAGCAGTTCTAATTGGGAGCAGTACTTC. This sequence encodes CASSSNWEQYF. Together with reference TRBV7-2 and TRBJ2-7, the CDR3 gives the full variable domain: GAGVSQSPSNKVTEKGKDVELRCDPISGHTALYWYRQSLGQGLEFLIYFQGNSAPDKSGLPSDRFSAERTGGSVSTLTIQRTQQEDSAVYLCASSSNWEQYFGPGTRLTVT.

This clone was detected only once. V and J are TRBV4-3 and TRBJ2-7, with TRBD1 matching 8 bases. V dropped 1 base and J dropped 3; count of bases not matched to a gene: 5. The V gene's germline CDR1 is LGHNA and CDR2 YSLEER. The length of the CDR3 is 15 residues. The CDR3 reads CASSQGYRGNYEQYF. The CDR3 nucleotides read TGCGCCAGCAGCCAAGGGTACAGGGGGAACTACGAGCAGTACTTC.

This clone was seen only a few times. The rearrangement links TRBV7-8 to TRBJ1-4; D unresolved. CDR1 and CDR2 from the germline V gene are SGHVS and FQNEAQ. The CDR3 consists of 16 residues. With 4 bases removed from V and 6 bases from J, the gap between germline ends came to 18 bases. The CDR3 nucleotides read TGTGCCAGCAGCTCTTTCCTCCGGGGTGGCGATGAAAAACTGTTTTTT. This codes for CASSSFLRGGDEKLFF.

This clone was recorded only once. This chain connects TRBV9 to TRBJ1-1; 7 nucleotides line up with TRBD1. The CDR3 runs to 15 residues. Trimming cost V 2 bases and J 6 bases; bases outside gene matches: 10. Germline V gives CDR1 SGDLS, CDR2 YYNGEE. Here the CDR3 DNA reads TGTGCCAGCAGCGTCGGACAGGAGCTGAGGCCTGAAGCTTTCTTT. It specifies CASSVGQELRPEAFF.

The V call is TRBV5-4, the J call TRBJ2-7, with 10 positions matching TRBD2. This CDR3 is 17 amino acids long. The V segment lost 4 bases and the J segment 2 bases; nucleotides outside the gene matches: 12. In germline, CDR1 is SGHNT, CDR2 YYREEE (reference sequence). The CDR3 nucleotides read TGTGCCAGCAGCCCCAGACCTAGCGGGGGCCAAACCTACGAGCAGTACTTC. It is translated as CASSPRPSGGQTYEQYF.

In regard to this clone: Germline and junction disagree at one end, which may indicate a read error. V usage is TRBV7-7 and J usage is TRBJ2-1; 8 nucleotides align to TRBD2. The CDR3 has 16 amino acids. Germline V gene lookup returns CDR1 SSHAT and CDR2 FNYEAQ (reference sequence). The CDR3 region has the DNA TGTGCTAGCAGCTTACGGGCGGGGGGCTCCTACAATGAGCAGTTCTTC. Protein product: CASSLRAGGSYNEQFF.

J is TRBJ2-1 and V is TRBV7-2; the D gene is possibly TRBD2 (7 bases). The germline CDR1 and CDR2 sequences are SGHTA and FQGNSA. V gave up 0 bases and J gave up 2 bases, with 8 bases separating them. The length of the CDR3 is 15 residues. This chain's CDR3 is CASSLAGGPYNEQFF. The CDR3 DNA is TGTGCCAGCAGCTTAGCGGGGGGGCCCTACAATGAGCAGTTCTTC.